Following are 11 T cell receptor beta chains from one sample sequenced in a study of molecular identifiers for immune sequencing clone quantification. TCRdb ran MiXCR on the PCR reads and lists one entry per CDR3 protein. The sample contains some 320,000 distinct CDR3 sequences, over 20% of which appear only once. Source material: naive CD8+ T cells from blood, with Jurkat cell RNA spiked in. Subset of the sample: FACS-sorted CD8+CD4-CCR7+CD45RA+ naive T cells. The receptor set was obtained from a human donor in good health. Some libraries in this study had Jurkat cell RNA spiked in.

About this clonotype: A much more abundant neighbour one base away suggests this may be a read error. V gene TRBV4-1 combines with J gene TRBJ2-7; the D gene is possibly TRBD2 (6 bases). CDR1 is MGHRA, CDR2 YSYEKL, per germline. This CDR3 has 14 residues. CDR3 amino acids: CASSQIAEPYGQYF. The CDR3, as DNA: TGCGCCAGCAGCCAAATAGCGGAGCCCTACGGGCAGTACTTC.

This clonotype was seen at least ten times. CDR3 DNA: TGTGCCAGCCAAGACACTGCCACCCTACGCGAGCAGTACTTC. Translation: CASQDTATLREQYF. V and J are TRBV28 and TRBJ2-7; D gene unclear. The CDR3 totals 14 residues. V lost 8 bases and J 6 bases, leaving 20 bases between the germline ends. Per the germline V gene, CDR1 is MDHEN and CDR2 is SYDVKM.

As for this clonotype: A single base separates this from a much larger clone, so it may be a read error. CDR3 sequence (DNA): TGCAGTGCTAGGGGGGGGACAGGGCTTCGGAATCAGCCCCAGCATTTT. Translated, it gives CSARGGTGLRNQPQHF. The gene calls are TRBV20-1 and TRBJ1-5, with 9 bases fitting TRBD1. Germline values: CDR1 DFQATT, CDR2 SNEGSKA (reference sequence). CDR3 length: 16 amino acids. J was trimmed by 4 bases and V by 3 bases; bases with no gene match: 10.

This clonotype has at least ten counts. The rearrangement uses TRBV20-1 and TRBJ1-5; maybe TRBD1 (6 bases). The CDR3 extends over 14 amino acids. Germline CDR1 and CDR2: DFQATT and SNEGSKA (reference sequence). V was shortened by 5 bases and J by 5 bases, with 16 bases between the two germline ends. In nucleotides, the CDR3 is TGCAGTGCTTCCCTAACAGGGAAACATCAGCCCCAGCATTTT. Amino acid sequence: CSASLTGKHQPQHF.

Only a few counts were recorded for this clonotype. The V gene is TRBV28, the J gene TRBJ1-1, with D hard to call. Trimming pared 3 bases from V and 4 bases from J, leaving 27 bases between. The CDR3 is 19 residues long. CDR1 and CDR2 from the germline V gene are MDHEN and SYDVKM. The CDR3 sequence is CASSFPTPVRNALVTEAFF. CDR3 nucleotide sequence: TGTGCCAGCAGTTTCCCCACCCCAGTAAGGAACGCGCTCGTCACTGAAGCTTTCTTT.

The V and J genes are TRBV4-1 and TRBJ1-1; 7 bases fit TRBD1. V shed 7 bases, J shed 0 bases, and the junction held 11 bases outside the gene matches. This CDR3 comprises 16 residues. The V gene's germline CDR1 is MGHRA and CDR2 YSYEKL. This CDR3 is CASNQMGQIMNTEAFF. The CDR3 DNA sequence: TGCGCCAGCAACCAGATGGGACAGATCATGAACACTGAAGCTTTCTTT.

This clonotype was recorded at least ten times. The rearrangement joins TRBV30 to TRBJ2-2, with 9 bases aligning to TRBD1. Germline lookup yields CDR1 GTSNPN and CDR2 SVGIG (reference sequence). CDR3 length: 13 residues. J was trimmed by 7 bases and V by 5 bases; bases with no gene match: 5. The CDR3 here is CAWDTGGIGELFF. The DNA of the CDR3 is TGTGCCTGGGATACAGGGGGCATCGGGGAGCTGTTTTTT.

A remark on this clonotype: It may be a read error: a sequence one base away is much more abundant. The chain carries TRBV12-3 or TRBV12-4 and TRBJ2-3; D unclear. The CDR3 covers 14 residues. CDR3 nucleotide sequence: TGTGCCGGCAGTTGGATTAGTCAGGCAGATACGCAGTATTTT. It translates to CAGSWISQADTQYF.

This clonotype was seen many times. The chain has TRBV20-1 and TRBJ2-6; D is possibly TRBD1 or TRBD2 (6 bases each). Trimming removed 6 bases at V and 2 bases at J, with 14 bases between. CDR3 length: 15 residues. The germline gives CDR1 DFQATT, CDR2 SNEGSKA (reference sequence). The CDR3 is CSAIGGGAGANVLTF. The DNA for the CDR3 is TGCAGTGCAATAGGAGGGGGAGCTGGGGCCAACGTCCTGACTTTC.

V and J are TRBV6-6 and TRBJ2-7, with TRBD2 identical over 12 bases. The germline V gene encodes CDR1 MNHNY and CDR2 SVGAGI (reference sequence). The CDR3 totals 19 residues. Trimming took 2 bases from V and 2 from J; bases not matched to a gene: 13. DNA of the CDR3: TGTGCCAGCAGTTACCTAGCGGGAGGGCCTTTAATATTCGCCTACGAGCAGTACTTC. It encodes CASSYLAGGPLIFAYEQYF.

The table lists this clonotype with a count of one. This likely came from a read error, as a far larger clone is one base away. The chain employs TRBV9 and TRBJ1-1, with a possible D match to TRBD1 (6 bases). The CDR3 is made up of 13 amino acids. Germline V gene data show CDR1 as SGDLS and CDR2 as YYNGEE. CDR3 sequence: CASSVGGRTEALF. In DNA form, the CDR3 reads TGTGCCAGCAGCGTCGGGGGCAGGACTGAAGCTCTCTTT.